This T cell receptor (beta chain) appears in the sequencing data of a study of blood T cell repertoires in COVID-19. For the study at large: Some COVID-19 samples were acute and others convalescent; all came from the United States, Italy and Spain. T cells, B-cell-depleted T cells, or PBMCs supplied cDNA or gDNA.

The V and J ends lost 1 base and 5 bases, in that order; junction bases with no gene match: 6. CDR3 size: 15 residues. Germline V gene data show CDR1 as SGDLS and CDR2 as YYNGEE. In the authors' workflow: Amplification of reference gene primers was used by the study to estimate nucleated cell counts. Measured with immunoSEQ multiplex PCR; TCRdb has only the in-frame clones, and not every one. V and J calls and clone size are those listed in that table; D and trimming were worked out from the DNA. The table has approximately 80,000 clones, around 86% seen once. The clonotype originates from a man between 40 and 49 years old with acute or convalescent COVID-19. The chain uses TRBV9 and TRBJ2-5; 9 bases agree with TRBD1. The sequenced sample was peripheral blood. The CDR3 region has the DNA TGTGCCAGCAGCGTATTAGGGACAGGGAGGGAGACCCAGTACTTC. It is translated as CASSVLGTGRETQYF.